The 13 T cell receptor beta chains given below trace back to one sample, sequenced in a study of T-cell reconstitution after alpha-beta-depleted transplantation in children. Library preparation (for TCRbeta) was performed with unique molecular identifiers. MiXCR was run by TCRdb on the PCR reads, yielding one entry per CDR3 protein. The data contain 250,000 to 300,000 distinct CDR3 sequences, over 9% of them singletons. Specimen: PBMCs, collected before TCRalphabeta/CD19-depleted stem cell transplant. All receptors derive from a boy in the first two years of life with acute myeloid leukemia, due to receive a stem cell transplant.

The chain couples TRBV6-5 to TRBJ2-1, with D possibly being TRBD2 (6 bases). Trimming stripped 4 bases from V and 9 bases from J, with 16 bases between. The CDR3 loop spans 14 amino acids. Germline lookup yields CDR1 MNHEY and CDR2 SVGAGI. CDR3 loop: CASSLFPIGGEQFF. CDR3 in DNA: TGTGCCAGCAGTTTATTTCCGATCGGGGGTGAGCAGTTCTTC.

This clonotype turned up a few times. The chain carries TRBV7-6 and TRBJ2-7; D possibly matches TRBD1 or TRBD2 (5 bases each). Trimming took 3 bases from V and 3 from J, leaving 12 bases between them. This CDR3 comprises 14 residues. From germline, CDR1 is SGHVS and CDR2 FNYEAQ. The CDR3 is CASSFGTADYEQYF. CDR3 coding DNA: TGTGCCAGCAGCTTCGGGACGGCCGACTACGAGCAGTACTTC.

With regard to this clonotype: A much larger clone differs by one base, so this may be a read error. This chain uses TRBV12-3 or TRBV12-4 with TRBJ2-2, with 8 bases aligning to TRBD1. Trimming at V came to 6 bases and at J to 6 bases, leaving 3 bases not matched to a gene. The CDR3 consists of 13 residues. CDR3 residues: CASRWTGSGELFF. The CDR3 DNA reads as TGTGCCAGCAGATGGACAGGGTCCGGGGAGCTGTTTTTT.

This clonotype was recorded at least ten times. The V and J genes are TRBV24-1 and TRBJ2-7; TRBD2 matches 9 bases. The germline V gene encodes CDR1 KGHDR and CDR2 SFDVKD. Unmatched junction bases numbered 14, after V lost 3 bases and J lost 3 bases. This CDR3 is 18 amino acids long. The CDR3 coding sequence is TGTGCCACCAGTGATGCCAGAGCGGGGGGCGCTGGATTCTACGAGCAGTACTTC. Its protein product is CATSDARAGGAGFYEQYF.

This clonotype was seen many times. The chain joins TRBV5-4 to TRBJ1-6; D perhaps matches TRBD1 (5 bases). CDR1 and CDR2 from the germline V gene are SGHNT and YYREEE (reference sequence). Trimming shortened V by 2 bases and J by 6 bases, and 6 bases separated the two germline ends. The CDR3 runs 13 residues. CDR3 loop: CASSFGANSPLHF. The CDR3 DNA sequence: TGTGCCAGCAGCTTCGGGGCTAATTCACCCCTCCACTTT.

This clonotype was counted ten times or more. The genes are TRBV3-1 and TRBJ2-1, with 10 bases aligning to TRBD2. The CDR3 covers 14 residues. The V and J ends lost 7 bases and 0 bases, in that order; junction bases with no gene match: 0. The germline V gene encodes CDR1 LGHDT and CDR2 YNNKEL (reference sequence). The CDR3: CASKREGSYNEQFF. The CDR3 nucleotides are TGTGCCAGCAAGCGGGAGGGCTCCTACAATGAGCAGTTCTTC.

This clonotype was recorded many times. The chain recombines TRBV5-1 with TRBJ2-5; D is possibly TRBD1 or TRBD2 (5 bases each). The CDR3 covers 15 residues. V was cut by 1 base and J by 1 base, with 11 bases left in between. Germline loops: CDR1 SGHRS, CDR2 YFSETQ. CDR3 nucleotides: TGCGCCAGCAGCTTGCCATCGGGGACCCAAGAGACCCAGTACTTC. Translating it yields CASSLPSGTQETQYF. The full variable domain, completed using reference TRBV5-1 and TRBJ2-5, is KAGVTQTPRYLIKTRGQQVTLSCSPISGHRSVSWYQQTPGQGLQFLFEYFSETQRNKGNFPGRFSGRQFSNSRSEMNVSTLELGDSALYLCASSLPSGTQETQYFGPGTRLLVL.

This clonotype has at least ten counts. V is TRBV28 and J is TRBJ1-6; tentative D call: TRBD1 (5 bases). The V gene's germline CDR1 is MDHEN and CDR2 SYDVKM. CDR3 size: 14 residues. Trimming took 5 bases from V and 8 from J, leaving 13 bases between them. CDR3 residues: CASSGPGPYSPLHF. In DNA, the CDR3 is TGTGCCAGCAGTGGCCCAGGGCCCTATTCACCCCTCCACTTT.

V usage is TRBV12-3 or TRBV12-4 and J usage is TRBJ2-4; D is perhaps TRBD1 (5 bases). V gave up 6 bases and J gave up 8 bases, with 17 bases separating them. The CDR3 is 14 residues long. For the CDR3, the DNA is TGTGCCAGCAGCGGACAATGGGCCTTGGACATTCAGTACTTC. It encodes CASSGQWALDIQYF.

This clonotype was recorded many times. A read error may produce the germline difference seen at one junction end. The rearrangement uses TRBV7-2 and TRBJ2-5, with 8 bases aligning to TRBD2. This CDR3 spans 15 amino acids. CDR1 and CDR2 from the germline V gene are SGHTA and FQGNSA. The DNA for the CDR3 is TGCGCCAGCAGCTTGGTACGGGGGGGCGGAGAGACCCAGTACTTC. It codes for CASSLVRGGGETQYF.

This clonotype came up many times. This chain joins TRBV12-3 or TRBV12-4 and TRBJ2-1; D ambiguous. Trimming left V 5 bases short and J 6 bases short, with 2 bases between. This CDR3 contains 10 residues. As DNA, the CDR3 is TGTGCCAGCAGTACCAATGAGCAGTTCTTC. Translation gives CASSTNEQFF.

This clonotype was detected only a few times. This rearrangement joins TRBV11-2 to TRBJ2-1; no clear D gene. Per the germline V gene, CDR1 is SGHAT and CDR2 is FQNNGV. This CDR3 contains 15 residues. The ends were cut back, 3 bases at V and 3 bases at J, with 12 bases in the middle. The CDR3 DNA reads TGTGCCAGCAGCTTGGGTTTGGTTAGCTACAATGAGCAGTTCTTC. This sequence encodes CASSLGLVSYNEQFF.

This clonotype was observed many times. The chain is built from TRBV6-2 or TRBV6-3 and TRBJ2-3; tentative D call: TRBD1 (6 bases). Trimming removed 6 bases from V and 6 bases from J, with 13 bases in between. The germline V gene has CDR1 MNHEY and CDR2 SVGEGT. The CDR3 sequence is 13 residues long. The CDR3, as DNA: TGTGCCAGCAGGAGGGGGAAAGCGGATACGCAGTATTTT. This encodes CASRRGKADTQYF.